Shown below are 4 T cell receptor beta chains from a single sample sequenced in a study of cytomegalovirus exposure and HLA in healthy donors listed by TCRdb under 2017. Libraries were prepared through the immunoSEQ multiplex PCR assay. What TCRdb holds here is the immuneACCESS table cut down to in-frame rearrangements. Part of the clones is not present; checked against another copy, under half of the missing clones reflect an unresolved V gene, and the others are unexplained. The sample contains roughly 50,000 clones, 90% of them found a single time. The ten largest clonotypes hold about 2.9% of the sample. The sequenced sample consisted of PBMCs. These receptor sequences come from a young man in good health and CMV-seronegative.

The V gene is TRBV10-2, the J gene TRBJ2-1; 12 positions agree with TRBD2. The ends lost 6 bases at V and 7 bases at J; junction bases unmatched: 7. The CDR3 consists of 15 residues. Germline CDR1 reads WSHSY; CDR2 reads SAAADI. CDR3 in amino acids: CASSVTSGSQNEQFF. CDR3 bases: TGCGCCAGCAGCGTGACTAGCGGGAGTCAAAATGAGCAGTTCTTC.

This chain joins TRBV5-1 and TRBJ1-1, with D possibly matching TRBD1 (6 bases). Germline V gene sequence: CDR1 SGHRS, CDR2 YFSETQ. V was clipped by 2 bases and J by 0 bases, with 8 bases between them. There are 14 residues in the CDR3. In DNA, the CDR3 is TGCGCCAGCAGCTTACAGGGCATGAACACTGAAGCTTTCTTT. Encoded protein: CASSLQGMNTEAFF.

The chain links TRBV19 to TRBJ2-7, with 11 bases aligning to TRBD2. CDR3 length equals 19 residues. V dropped 5 bases and J dropped 4; count of bases not matched to a gene: 19. Per germline, CDR1 LNHDA and CDR2 SQIVND (reference sequence). CDR3 loop: CASSVAGTSGSFSGYEQYF. The CDR3 nucleotides are TGTGCCAGTAGTGTAGCCGGGACTAGCGGCTCCTTCTCCGGGTACGAGCAGTACTTC.

This chain joins TRBV5-6 and TRBJ1-4, with 7 bases aligning to TRBD1. Germline values: CDR1 SGHDT, CDR2 YYEEEE. The CDR3 is made up of 15 amino acids. Unmatched junction bases numbered 9, after V lost 3 bases and J lost 7 bases. Here the CDR3 reads CASSSRQGGSEKLFF. The CDR3 DNA follows: TGTGCCAGCAGCTCTCGACAGGGTGGAAGTGAAAAACTGTTTTTT.